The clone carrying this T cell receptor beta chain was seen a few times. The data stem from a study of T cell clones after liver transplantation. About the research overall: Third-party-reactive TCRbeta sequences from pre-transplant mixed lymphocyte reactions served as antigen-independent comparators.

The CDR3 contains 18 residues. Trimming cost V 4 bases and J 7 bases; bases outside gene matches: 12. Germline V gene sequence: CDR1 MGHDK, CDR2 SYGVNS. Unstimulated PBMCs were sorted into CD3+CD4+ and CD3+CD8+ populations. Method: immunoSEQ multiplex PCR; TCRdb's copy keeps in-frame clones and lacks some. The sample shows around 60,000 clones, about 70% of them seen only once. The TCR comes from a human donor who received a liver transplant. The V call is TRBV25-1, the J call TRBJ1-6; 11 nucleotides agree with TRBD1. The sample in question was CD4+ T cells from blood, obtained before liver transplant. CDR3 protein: CASSGGGQGGRGNSPLHF. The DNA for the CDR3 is TGTGCCAGCAGTGGGGGGGGACAGGGGGGACGAGGCAATTCACCCCTCCACTTT.